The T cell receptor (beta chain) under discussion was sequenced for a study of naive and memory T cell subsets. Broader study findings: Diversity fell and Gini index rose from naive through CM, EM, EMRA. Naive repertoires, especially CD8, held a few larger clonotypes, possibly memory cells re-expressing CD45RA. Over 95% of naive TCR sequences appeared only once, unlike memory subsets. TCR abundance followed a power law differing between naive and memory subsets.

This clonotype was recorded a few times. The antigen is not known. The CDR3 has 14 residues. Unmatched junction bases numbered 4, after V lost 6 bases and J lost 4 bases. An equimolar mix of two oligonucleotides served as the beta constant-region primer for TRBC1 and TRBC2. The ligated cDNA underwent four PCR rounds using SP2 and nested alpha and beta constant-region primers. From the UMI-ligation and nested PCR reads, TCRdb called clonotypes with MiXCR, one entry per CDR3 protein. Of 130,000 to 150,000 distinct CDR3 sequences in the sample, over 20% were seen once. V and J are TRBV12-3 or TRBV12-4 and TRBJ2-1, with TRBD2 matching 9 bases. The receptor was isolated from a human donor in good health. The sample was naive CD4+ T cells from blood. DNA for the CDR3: TGTGCCAGCAGCTTGACTAGCGGATACAATGAGCAGTTCTTC. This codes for CASSLTSGYNEQFF.